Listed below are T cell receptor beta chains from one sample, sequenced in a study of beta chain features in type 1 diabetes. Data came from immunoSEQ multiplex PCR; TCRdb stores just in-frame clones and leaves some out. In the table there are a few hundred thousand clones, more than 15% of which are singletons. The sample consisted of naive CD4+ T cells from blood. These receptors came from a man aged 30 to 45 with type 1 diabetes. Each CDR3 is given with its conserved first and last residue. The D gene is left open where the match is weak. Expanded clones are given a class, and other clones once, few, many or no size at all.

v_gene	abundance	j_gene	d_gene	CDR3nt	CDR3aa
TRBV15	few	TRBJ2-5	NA	TGTGCCACCAGCAGAGATCTTGGGGAAGAGACCCAGTACTTC	CATSRDLGEETQYF
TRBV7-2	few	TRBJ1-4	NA	TGTGCCAGCAGCGCAGGGATGGGAGGTGAAAAACTGTTTTTT	CASSAGMGGEKLFF
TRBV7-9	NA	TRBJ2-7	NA	TGTGCCAGCAGCCCCATGGCCGGAAACGAGCAGTACTTC	CASSPMAGNEQYF
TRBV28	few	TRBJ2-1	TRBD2	TGTGCCAGCAGTTTATTAGGGCTAGCGGGAGAGGGGCAGTTCTTC	CASSLLGLAGEGQFF
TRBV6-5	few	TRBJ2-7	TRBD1	TGTGCCAGCAGTTCCAGGGGGTCCGAGCAGTACTTC	CASSSRGSEQYF
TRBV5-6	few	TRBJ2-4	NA	TGTGCCAGCAGGGCTTCAGGCCGGGACTCGTTGAACATTCAGTACTTC	CASRASGRDSLNIQYF
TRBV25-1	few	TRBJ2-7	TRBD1	TGTGCCAGCAGTGCCACAGGGGCGGCGTACTTC	CASSATGAAYF
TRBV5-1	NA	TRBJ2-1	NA	TGCGCCAGCAGCGGCGATAATGAGCAGTTCTTC	CASSGDNEQFF
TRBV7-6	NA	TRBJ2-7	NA	TGTGCCAGCAGCTTAGCGCGGCCTGACGAGCAGTACTTC	CASSLARPDEQYF
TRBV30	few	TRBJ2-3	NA	TGTGCCTGGAGTGGTGGGGGGTGGAGCACAGATACGCAGTATTTT	CAWSGGGWSTDTQYF
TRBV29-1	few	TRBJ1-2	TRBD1	TGCAGCGCTGGGAGACAGGGGCAAATGGATGGCTACACCTTC	CSAGRQGQMDGYTF
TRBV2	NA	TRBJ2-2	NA	TGTGCCAGCAGTGAGACCCCCACCGGGGAGCTGTTTTTT	CASSETPTGELFF
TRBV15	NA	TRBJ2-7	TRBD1	TGTGCCACCAGCGTGACAGGGATTACCTACGAGCAGTACTTC	CATSVTGITYEQYF
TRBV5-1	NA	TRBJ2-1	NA	TGCGCCAGCAGCCAAACACCCGGGGCTGAGCAGTTCTTC	CASSQTPGAEQFF
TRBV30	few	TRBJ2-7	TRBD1	TGTGCCTGGAGTGTCGGGACAGGGGATTACGAGCAGTACTTC	CAWSVGTGDYEQYF
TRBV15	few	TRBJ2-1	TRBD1	TGTGCCACCAGCAGATCGAGACAGGGGCCGCGTGACGGGCAGTTCTTC	CATSRSRQGPRDGQFF
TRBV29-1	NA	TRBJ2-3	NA	TGCAGCGTTGTAATGCAGGGCGCAGATACGCAGTATTTT	CSVVMQGADTQYF
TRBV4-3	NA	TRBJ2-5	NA	TGCGCCAGCAGCCAAGACTGGTCGGCAGGGGGAGGAGAGACCCAGTACTTC	CASSQDWSAGGGETQYF
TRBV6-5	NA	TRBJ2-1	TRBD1	TGTGCCAGCAGCTACAGGGGAATCGGTGAGCAGTTCTTC	CASSYRGIGEQFF
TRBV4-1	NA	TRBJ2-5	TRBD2	TGCGCCAGCAGCGGGAGCGGGAGGATACAAGAGACCCAGTACTTC	CASSGSGRIQETQYF
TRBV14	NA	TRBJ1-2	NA	TGTGCCAGCAGCCGTCGGACAGCGGATGGCTACACCTTC	CASSRRTADGYTF
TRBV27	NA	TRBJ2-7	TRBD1	TGTGCCAGCAGTGCGACAGGGTTCCCCTACGAGCAGTACTTC	CASSATGFPYEQYF
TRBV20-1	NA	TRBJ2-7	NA	TGCAGTGCTAGATCGTCCTACGAGCAGTACTTC	CSARSSYEQYF
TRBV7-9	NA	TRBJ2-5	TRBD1	TGTGCCAGCAGCTTAGTCCCGCAGGGGGCTTCGGGAGAGACCCAGTACTTC	CASSLVPQGASGETQYF
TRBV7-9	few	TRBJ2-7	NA	TGTGCCATCTCCCCAATCGGCGGGAAGTTCAACGAGCAGTACTTC	CAISPIGGKFNEQYF
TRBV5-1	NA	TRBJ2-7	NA	TGCGCCAGCATCCCGGAAACGGGGGCGAGCTACGAGCAGTACTTC	CASIPETGASYEQYF
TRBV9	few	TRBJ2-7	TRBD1	TGTGCCAGCAGCGTAGAGGCAGGGGGCTACGAGCAGTACTTC	CASSVEAGGYEQYF
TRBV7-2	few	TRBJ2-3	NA	TGTGCCAGCAGCTTATTCGGGTCAGATACGCAGTATTTT	CASSLFGSDTQYF
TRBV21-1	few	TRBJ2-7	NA	TGTGCCACACGGACTAGCGGGAGTTACGAGCAGTACTTC	CATRTSGSYEQYF
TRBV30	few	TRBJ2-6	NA	TGTGCCTGGAAAGGAACACCACCCTCTGGGGCCAACGTCCTGACTTTC	CAWKGTPPSGANVLTF
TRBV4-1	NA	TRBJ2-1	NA	TGCGCCAGCAGCCAAGATCTGACTGGAGCCTACAATGAGCAGTTCTTC	CASSQDLTGAYNEQFF
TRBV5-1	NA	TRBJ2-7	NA	TGCGCCAGCAGCTTGTTGTCCAGGGACGAGCAGTACTTC	CASSLLSRDEQYF
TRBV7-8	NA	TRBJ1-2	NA	TGTGCCAGCAGCTTACGGACGCCTAACTATGGCTACACCTTC	CASSLRTPNYGYTF
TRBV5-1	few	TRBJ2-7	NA	TGCGCCAGCAGCTTGGGGCCCCAAACACCGTTGAGCGAGCAGTACTTC	CASSLGPQTPLSEQYF
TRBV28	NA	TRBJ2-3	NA	TGTGCCAGCAGTTTCCCGACCTTGAAGACAGATACGCAGTATTTT	CASSFPTLKTDTQYF
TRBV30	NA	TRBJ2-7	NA	TGTGCCTGGAGGGATGTGATAGGGAGAGCCTACGAGCAGTACTTC	CAWRDVIGRAYEQYF
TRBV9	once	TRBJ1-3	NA	TGTGCCAGCAGCGTAAGCCGGGCAGGGATCAGAAACACCATATATTTT	CASSVSRAGIRNTIYF
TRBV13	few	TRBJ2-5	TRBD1	TGTGCCAGCAGCTCGTCCGGGACAGAAGAGACCCAGTACTTC	CASSSSGTEETQYF
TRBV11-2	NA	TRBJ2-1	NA	TGTGCCAGCAGCTCCGTCCGGGCTTCAACCCGAGAGCAGTTCTTC	CASSSVRASTREQFF
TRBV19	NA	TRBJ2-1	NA	TGTGCCAGTAGTGCCTCGGGGCGCTCCTACAATGAGCAGTTCTTC	CASSASGRSYNEQFF
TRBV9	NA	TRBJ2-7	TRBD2	TGTGCCAGCAGCCCCTCGGGACTACCAAACTACGAGCAGTACTTC	CASSPSGLPNYEQYF
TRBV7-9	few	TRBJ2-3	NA	TGTGCCAGCAGCTTTGAAGCAGGGGCGGATACGCAGTATTTT	CASSFEAGADTQYF
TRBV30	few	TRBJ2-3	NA	TGTGCCTGGGGAGGGGCTCAAGATACGCAGTATTTT	CAWGGAQDTQYF
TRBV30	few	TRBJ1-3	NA	TGTGCCTGGAGTGTACAGGCTGGAAACACCATATATTTT	CAWSVQAGNTIYF
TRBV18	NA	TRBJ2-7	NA	TGTGCCAGCTCACCACCCGGGGTCGGATCATACGAGCAGTACTTC	CASSPPGVGSYEQYF
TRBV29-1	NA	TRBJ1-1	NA	TGCAGCGTTGGTTCACAGGGGAACACTGAAGCTTTCTTT	CSVGSQGNTEAFF
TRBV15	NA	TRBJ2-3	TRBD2	TGTGCCACCAGCGCCCGAGGACTAGTAAGGCGCACAGATACGCAGTATTTT	CATSARGLVRRTDTQYF